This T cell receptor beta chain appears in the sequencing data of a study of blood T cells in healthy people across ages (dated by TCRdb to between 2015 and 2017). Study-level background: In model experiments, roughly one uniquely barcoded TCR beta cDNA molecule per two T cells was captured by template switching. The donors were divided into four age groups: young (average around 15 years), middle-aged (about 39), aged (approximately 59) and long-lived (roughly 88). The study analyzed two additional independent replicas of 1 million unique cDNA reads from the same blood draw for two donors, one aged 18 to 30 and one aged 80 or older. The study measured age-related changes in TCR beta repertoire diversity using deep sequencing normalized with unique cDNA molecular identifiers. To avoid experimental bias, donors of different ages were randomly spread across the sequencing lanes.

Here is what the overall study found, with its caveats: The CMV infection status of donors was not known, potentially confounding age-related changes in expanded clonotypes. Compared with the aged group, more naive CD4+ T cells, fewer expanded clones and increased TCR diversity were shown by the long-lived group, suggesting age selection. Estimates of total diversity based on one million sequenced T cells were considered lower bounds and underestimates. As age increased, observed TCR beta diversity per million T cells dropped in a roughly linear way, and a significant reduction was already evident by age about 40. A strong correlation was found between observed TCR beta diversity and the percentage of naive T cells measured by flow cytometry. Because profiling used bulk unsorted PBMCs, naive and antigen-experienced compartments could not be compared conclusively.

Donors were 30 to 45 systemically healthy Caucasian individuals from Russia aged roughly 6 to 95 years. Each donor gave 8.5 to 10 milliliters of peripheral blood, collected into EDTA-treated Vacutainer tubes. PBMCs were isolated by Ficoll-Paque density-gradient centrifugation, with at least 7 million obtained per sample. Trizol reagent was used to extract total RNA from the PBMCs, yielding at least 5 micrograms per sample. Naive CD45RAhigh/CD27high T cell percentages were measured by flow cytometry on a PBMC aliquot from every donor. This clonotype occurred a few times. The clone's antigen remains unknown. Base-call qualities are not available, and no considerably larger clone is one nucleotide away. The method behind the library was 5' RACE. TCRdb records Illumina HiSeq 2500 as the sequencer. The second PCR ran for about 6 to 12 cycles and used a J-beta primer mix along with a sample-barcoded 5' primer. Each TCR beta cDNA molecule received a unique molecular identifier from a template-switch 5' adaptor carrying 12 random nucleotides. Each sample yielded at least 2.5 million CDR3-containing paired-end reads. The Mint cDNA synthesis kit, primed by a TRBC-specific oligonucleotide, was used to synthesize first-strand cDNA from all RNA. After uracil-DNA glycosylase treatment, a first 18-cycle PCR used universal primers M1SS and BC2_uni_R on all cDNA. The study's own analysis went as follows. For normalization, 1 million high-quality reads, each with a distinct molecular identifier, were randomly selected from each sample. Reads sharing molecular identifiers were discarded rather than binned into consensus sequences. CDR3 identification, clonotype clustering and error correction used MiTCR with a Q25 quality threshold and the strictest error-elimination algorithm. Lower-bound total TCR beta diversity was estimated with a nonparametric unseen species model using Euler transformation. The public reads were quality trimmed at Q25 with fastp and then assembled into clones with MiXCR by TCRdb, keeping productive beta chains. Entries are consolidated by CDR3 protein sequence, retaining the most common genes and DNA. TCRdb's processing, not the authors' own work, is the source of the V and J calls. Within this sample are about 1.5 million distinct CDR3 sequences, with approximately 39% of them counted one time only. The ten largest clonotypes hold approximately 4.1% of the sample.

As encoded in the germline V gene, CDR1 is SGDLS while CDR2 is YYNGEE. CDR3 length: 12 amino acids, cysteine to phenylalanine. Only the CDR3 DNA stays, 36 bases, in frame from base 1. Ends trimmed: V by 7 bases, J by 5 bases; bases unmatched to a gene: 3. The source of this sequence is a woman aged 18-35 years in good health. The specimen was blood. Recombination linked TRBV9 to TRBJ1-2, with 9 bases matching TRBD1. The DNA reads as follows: TGTGCCAGCCAGACAGGGGGATATGGCTACACCTTC. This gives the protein CASQTGGYGYTF.